Presented here are 10 T cell receptor beta chains from one specimen sequenced in a study of CD8 T cells in Susac syndrome. RNA totalling about 0.5 to 1 ug underwent reverse transcription with random hexamers. TCRdb ran MiXCR on the immunoSEQ multiplex PCR reads and lists one entry per CDR3 protein. The data hold about 200,000 distinct CDR3 sequences, with about 95% observed a single time. Sequenced sample: CD4+ T cells from PBMCs. The receptors come from a human donor in good health.

The V call is TRBV10-3, the J call TRBJ2-7; tentatively, D is TRBD1 (6 bases). The CDR3 contains 13 residues. Trimming left V 3 bases short and J 3 bases short, with 9 bases between. In germline, CDR1 is ENHRY, CDR2 SYGVKD. The CDR3 here is CAISEGGSYEQYV. Written as DNA, the CDR3 is TGTGCCATCAGTGAAGGGGGAAGCTACGAGCAGTACGTC.

The chain uses TRBV15 and TRBJ1-5; maybe TRBD1 (5 bases). V shed 3 bases and J shed 7 bases, with 13 bases lying between them. The germline V gene has CDR1 LNHNV and CDR2 YYDKDF (reference sequence). The CDR3 is 14 amino acids. The CDR3 sequence: CATSRLGEGQPQHF. In DNA, the CDR3 is TGTGCCACCAGCAGGTTAGGGGAGGGGCAGCCCCAGCATTTT.

The CDR3 region is CSAGTGGGFNYGYTF. CDR3 DNA: TGCAGTGCTGGGACAGGGGGAGGCTTTAACTATGGCTACACCTTC. The chain links TRBV20-1 to TRBJ1-2; TRBD1 matches 11 bases. CDR3 length: 15 amino acids. V shed 5 bases, J shed 1 base, and the junction held 6 bases outside the gene matches. The germline CDR1 and CDR2 sequences are DFQATT and SNEGSKA (reference sequence).

This rearrangement joins TRBV5-4 to TRBJ2-3; D remains unclear. The CDR3 runs 13 residues. Looked up from germline, CDR1 is SGHNT and CDR2 is YYREEE (reference sequence). The V end lost 7 bases, the J end lost 4 bases, and 13 bases lay between the germline ends. The CDR3 loop reads CASHMYTADTQYF. The CDR3 bases are TGTGCCAGCCACATGTATACTGCAGATACGCAGTATTTT.

The chain joins TRBV2 to TRBJ1-2; D gene unclear. Germline CDR1 SNHLY, CDR2 FYNNEI. The CDR3 consists of 14 residues. V lost 6 bases and J lost 3, with 14 bases in between. The CDR3 DNA reads TGTGCCAGCAGAGAGCTGGACCAGTACTATGGCTACACCTTC. Residues: CASRELDQYYGYTF.

In DNA form, the CDR3 reads TGTGCCAGCAGGCACTCTGGGGCCAACGTCCTGACTTTC. Amino acids: CASRHSGANVLTF. This rearrangement joins TRBV12-3 or TRBV12-4 to TRBJ2-6; D not resolved. There are 13 residues in the CDR3. Trimming took off 6 bases at V and 0 bases at J, with 3 bases between the two ends.

The rearrangement links TRBV7-9 to TRBJ2-1; D remains unclear. Germline V gives CDR1 SEHNR, CDR2 FQNEAQ (reference sequence). The CDR3 is made up of 13 amino acids. V was clipped by 7 bases and J by 10 bases, with 17 bases between them. The CDR3, as DNA: TGTGCCAGCACCCGTGACTCCACTGGAGAGCAGTTCTTC. This encodes CASTRDSTGEQFF.

The rearrangement links TRBV7-4 to TRBJ2-7, with no clear D. V lost 5 bases to trimming and J lost 3 bases, with 8 bases between them. The CDR3 sequence is 12 residues long. The germline CDR1 and CDR2 sequences are SGHVT and SQSDAQ. The CDR3 protein is CASSQRNYEQYV. For the CDR3, the DNA is TGTGCCAGCAGCCAAAGAAACTACGAGCAGTACGTC.

This chain links TRBV29-1 with TRBJ1-3; 10 positions match TRBD1. CDR3 length equals 14 residues. The trim removed 6 bases at V and 4 bases at J, leaving 6 bases unmatched. Germline V gene lookup returns CDR1 SQVTM and CDR2 ANQGSEA. The CDR3 region has the DNA TGCAGCGTGCGGGACAGGGGAACGGGAAACACCATATATTTT. Protein product: CSVRDRGTGNTIYF.

The rearrangement uses TRBV7-9 and TRBJ2-7; unclear D gene. Germline values: CDR1 SEHNR, CDR2 FQNEAQ (reference sequence). This CDR3 is 12 amino acids long. The V gene lost 2 bases and the J gene lost 2 bases, with 4 bases spanning the gap. CDR3 sequence (DNA): TGTGCCAGCAGCTTAACGGCCTACGAGCAGTACTTC. The encoded protein is CASSLTAYEQYF.